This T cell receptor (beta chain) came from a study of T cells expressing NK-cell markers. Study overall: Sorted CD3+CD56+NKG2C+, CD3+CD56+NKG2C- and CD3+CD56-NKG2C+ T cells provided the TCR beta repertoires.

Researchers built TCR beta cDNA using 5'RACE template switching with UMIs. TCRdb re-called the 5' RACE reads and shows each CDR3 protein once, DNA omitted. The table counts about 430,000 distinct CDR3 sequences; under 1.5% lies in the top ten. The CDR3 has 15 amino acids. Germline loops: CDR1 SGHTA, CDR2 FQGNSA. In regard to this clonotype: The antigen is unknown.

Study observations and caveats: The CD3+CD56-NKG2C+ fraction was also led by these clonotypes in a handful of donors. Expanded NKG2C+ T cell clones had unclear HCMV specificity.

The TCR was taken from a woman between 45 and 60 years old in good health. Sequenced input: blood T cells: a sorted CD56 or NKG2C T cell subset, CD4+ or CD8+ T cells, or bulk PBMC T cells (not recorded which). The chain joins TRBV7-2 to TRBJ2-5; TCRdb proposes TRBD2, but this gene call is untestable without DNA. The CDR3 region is CASSRGLQRQETQYF.